This T cell receptor (beta chain) derives from a study of cytomegalovirus exposure and HLA in healthy donors. Study results and limitations: Reportedly, TCR beta sequences accurately predicted HLA-A and HLA-B alleles in most subjects. Many donors shared some public TCRs, even though most TCR sequences were rare. About 87% or about 30% of the time was how often most TCR beta V segments were productive, according to an earlier analysis. In a later analysis, donors in an Asian-associated ancestry cluster reportedly had fewer N-insertions in productive TCRs than the cohort mean.

This PCR relied on a set of 60 Vbeta primers and 13 Jbeta primers. The repertoire was sequenced with immunoSEQ multiplex PCR; TCRdb's copy has only in-frame clones and lacks some. The sample lists 150,000 to 200,000 clones, around four fifths occurring once. The CDR3 is 16 residues long. Germline values: CDR1 MGHRA, CDR2 YSYEKL. The ends were cut back, 1 base at V and 3 bases at J, with 12 bases in the middle. This clone was seen only a few times. Antigen specificity is unknown. This chain joins TRBV4-1 and TRBJ1-4; unclear D gene. The sample consisted of PBMCs. This TCR was recovered from a woman between 45 and 60 years old in good health and CMV-seropositive. The CDR3 reads CASSQGLGVANEKLFF. The CDR3 DNA reads as TGCGCCAGCAGCCAAGGACTCGGTGTAGCTAATGAAAAACTGTTTTTT.